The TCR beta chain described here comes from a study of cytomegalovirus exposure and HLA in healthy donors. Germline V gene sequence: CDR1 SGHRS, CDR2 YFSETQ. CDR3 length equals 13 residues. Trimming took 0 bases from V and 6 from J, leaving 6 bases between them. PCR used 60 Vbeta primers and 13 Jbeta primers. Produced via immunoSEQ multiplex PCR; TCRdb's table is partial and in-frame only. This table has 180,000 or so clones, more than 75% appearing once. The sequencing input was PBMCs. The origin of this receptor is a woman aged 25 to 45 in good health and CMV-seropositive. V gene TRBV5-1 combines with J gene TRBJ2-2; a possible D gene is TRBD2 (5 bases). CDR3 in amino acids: CASSLVRAGELFF. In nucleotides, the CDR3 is TGCGCCAGCAGCTTGGTGAGGGCCGGGGAGCTGTTTTTT.